This TCR beta chain was recorded in a study of shared clonotypes between healthy human individuals. Study-wide background: CD4 naive cells filled three plates per donor, CD4 memory three, CD8 naive two and CD8 memory one. Broader study findings: Clonotype sharing among donors, it was expected, would be affected by sequencing depth. The study found lower generation probabilities in non-shared clonotypes than in those shared by all four donors.

Trimming shortened V by 3 bases and J by 0 bases, and 14 bases separated the two germline ends. The CDR3 contains 16 residues. CDR1 and CDR2 from the germline V gene are SGDLS and YYNGEE. Naive CD8 isolation took CD45RO-negative cells positively selected for CCR7 and excluded terminally differentiated effector memory CD45RA+ cells. A deep-level run was used for the assay. Profiling relied on immunoSEQ multiplex PCR, and the TCRdb table lists in-frame clones only, not all of them. The sample consists of millions of clones, around 96% of them appearing once. Comments on this clone: Its target is unknown.

The V call is TRBV9, the J call TRBJ2-3; a weak D match, TRBD1 (6 bases). Specimen: naive CD8+ T cells sorted from blood. This TCR was sampled from a young man in good health. CDR3 residues: CASSGSLGASTDTQYF. The DNA for the CDR3 is TGTGCCAGCAGCGGAAGTCTGGGGGCAAGCACAGATACGCAGTATTTT.